This T cell receptor beta chain was recovered during a study of cytotoxic CD8 clonotypes in ibrutinib-treated CLL (dated by TCRdb to the early 2020s). In the study overall: In this cohort, some 14 patients were treatment-naive and some 10 were relapsed/refractory, while about 18 had unmutated IGHV. Samples at response were collected after a median of 12 months of treatment, with a range of about 6 to 36 months. An average of roughly 250,000 productive templates and 94,082 productive rearrangements was obtained per sample. Responses were partial in around 25 patients and complete in 2; after median 68 months follow-up, some 15 stayed in remission and 12 progressed. Longitudinal samples were available for about 30% of the roughly 90 trial participants. Cryopreserved peripheral blood mononuclear cells were obtained before treatment, at response, and at either sustained remission or disease progression. Every sample from remission and from progressive disease was obtained while the patients were still on ibrutinib. Overall study outcomes, separate from this receptor: An increase in clonality was observed at ibrutinib response, with clonality remaining stable during sustained remission and falling back toward baseline at progression. Public clonotypes were found to be uncommon and were observed to contract or remain stable during treatment; the increase in clonality was shown to reflect expansion of private clonotypes at ibrutinib response. Sustained-remission and progressing patients did not have matched sampling times, and lymph node repertoires were not examined. At baseline, clonality was higher than in age-matched healthy donors and showed a strong correlation with circulating CD8+ T-cell counts.

This clone was picked up a small number of times. The specificity of this receptor is unknown. No base quality information exists; no much larger clone differs at one position. V is cut by 1 base and J by 9 bases, and the space between the germline ends is 15 bases. CDR1 is given as GTSNPN and CDR2 as SVGIG, both from the germline V gene (reference sequence). Reading from cysteine to phenylalanine, the CDR3 counts 13 amino acids. The sequence is cut down to CDR3 DNA, 39 bases in frame from base 1. The goal of deep resolution MiSeq sequencing was a depth between 1 in 1 million and 1 in 200,000 T cells, and coverage averaged 10x per clonotype. The immunoSEQ hsTCRB Kit was used to generate TCR beta libraries. The original pipeline was this. The data were analyzed with ImmunoSEQ Analyzer and ImmunoSEQ Data Assistant, and V, D and J gene assignments followed IMGT definitions. Clonality, which ranges from 0 to 1, was calculated as one minus the normalized Shannon entropy of productive rearrangement frequencies. Only overrepresented clonotypes making up at least 0.05% of each patient's repertoire were included in the public clonotype analysis. Fewer than 15 repertoires from age-matched healthy donors, obtained from immuneACCESS, served as clonality controls. The table comes from immuneACCESS by way of TCRdb, which keeps in-frame sequences with V and J called. Part of the clones is missing from these tables; in studies checked, under half for an unresolved V gene and the rest for unknown reasons. V and J calls plus clone size are reproduced from that table; the DNA served to infer D and trimming. For this sample there are approximately 120,000 clones; under 70% appear just once. The ten largest clones capture 30% to 45% of the sample.

The time point label, as the study defines it: roughly 23 months on ibrutinib. For TCR beta library preparation, about 2 micrograms of genomic DNA were extracted from the cryopreserved PBMCs. Longitudinal blood samples from CLL patients on ibrutinib monotherapy were analyzed using high-throughput TCR beta sequencing. Patients were enrolled in a phase 2 open-label single-center ibrutinib monotherapy trial. The source of this sequence is a human donor with chronic lymphocytic leukemia. The specimen was PBMCs, collected after 24 months of ibrutinib treatment. The sequence joins TRBV30 to TRBJ1-1; the D gene is not confidently resolved. The CDR3 has the sequence CAWSETRVRKAFF. The nucleotide sequence is TGTGCCTGGAGTGAGACGAGGGTCCGGAAAGCTTTCTTT. Extended through the reference TRBV30 and TRBJ1-1 proteins, this CDR3 yields the full variable domain: SQTIHQWPATLVQPVGSPLSLECTVEGTSNPNLYWYRQAAGRGLQLLFYSVGIGQISSEVPQNLSASRPQDRQFILSSKKLLLSDSGFYLCAWSETRVRKAFFGQGTRLTVV.